The 17 T cell receptor beta chains presented below share a single source sample, sequenced in a study of shared clonotypes between healthy human individuals (dated by TCRdb to about 2020). Library preparation employed the immunoSEQ multiplex PCR assay. In its TCRdb copy, this immuneACCESS table keeps in-frame sequences only and misses some clones. Where compared with another copy, unresolved V genes explain less than half of these, and the others have no known cause. The sample table shows over a million clones, and under 80% are seen once. Approximately 1.5% of the sample belongs to the ten largest clones. Sequenced: memory CD4+ T cells sorted from blood. Read against the paper, the sample's cell subset or site label means: CD45RA-negative fraction. These TCRs come from a man aged 18 to 29 in good health.

This clone was found once. The chain joins TRBV28 to TRBJ2-2; 10 nucleotides line up with TRBD2. The CDR3 loop spans 15 amino acids. Germline trimming cut 8 bases from V and 2 bases from J; bases unmatched to any gene: 5. Per the germline V gene, CDR1 is MDHEN and CDR2 is SYDVKM. Here the CDR3 DNA reads TGTGCCAGCGGTACTAGCGGGGTTAACACCGGGGAGCTGTTTTTT. Protein sequence: CASGTSGVNTGELFF.

Note on this clone: One end of the junction fails to match germline, which may point to a read error. The J gene is TRBJ2-3, the V gene TRBV7-7; a weak D match, TRBD2 (6 bases). The CDR3 runs to 12 residues. CDR1 and CDR2 from the germline V gene are SSHAT and FNYEAQ (reference sequence). The CDR3 here is CASSVTRDTQYF. As DNA, the CDR3 is TGTGCTAGCAGCGTGACTAGGGATACGCAGTATTTT.

This chain joins TRBV5-1 and TRBJ2-5; D unclear. The ends were cut back, 0 bases at V and 1 base at J, with 7 bases in the middle. Germline V lookup: CDR1 SGHRS, CDR2 YFSETQ. There are 14 residues in the CDR3. The CDR3 here is CASSLGPIQETQYF. As DNA, the CDR3 is TGCGCCAGCAGCTTGGGGCCAATCCAAGAGACCCAGTACTTC.

This clone was seen a few times. The chain joins TRBV7-9 to TRBJ2-1, with 7 bases lining up with TRBD1. V shed 3 bases, J shed 4 bases, and the junction held 3 bases outside the gene matches. The CDR3 runs to 14 residues. Germline CDR1 SEHNR, CDR2 FQNEAQ (reference sequence). As DNA, the CDR3 is TGTGCCAGCAGCTTGGGACAGATATACAATGAGCAGTTCTTC. Protein: CASSLGQIYNEQFF.

In its sample, this clone was seen once. The rearrangement links TRBV7-2 to TRBJ2-1; 11 bases agree with TRBD2. This CDR3 has 15 amino acids. Looked up from germline, CDR1 is SGHTA and CDR2 is FQGNSA. V lost 4 bases, J lost 4 bases, and 3 bases stayed unmatched. CDR3 region: CASSSRTSGYNEQFF. The CDR3 region has the DNA TGTGCCAGCAGCTCCCGGACTAGCGGGTACAATGAGCAGTTCTTC.

V usage is TRBV5-1 and J usage is TRBJ2-7; TRBD2 might be the D (6 bases). There are 16 residues in the CDR3. Germline V lookup: CDR1 SGHRS, CDR2 YFSETQ. The germline V and J ends were trimmed by 0 bases and 0 bases, with 13 bases remaining between them. The CDR3 sequence is CASSLDRERGSYEQYF. DNA for the CDR3: TGCGCCAGCAGCTTGGATCGGGAGCGAGGCTCCTACGAGCAGTACTTC. Full variable domain (remainder filled in from reference TRBV5-1 and TRBJ2-7): KAGVTQTPRYLIKTRGQQVTLSCSPISGHRSVSWYQQTPGQGLQFLFEYFSETQRNKGNFPGRFSGRQFSNSRSEMNVSTLELGDSALYLCASSLDRERGSYEQYFGPGTRLTVT.

The chain has TRBV28 and TRBJ2-3, with D possibly TRBD2 on 7 matching bases. The CDR3 is 18 amino acids. Trimming cost V 6 bases and J 0 bases, with 22 bases left between them. Germline assignment: CDR1 MDHEN and CDR2 SYDVKM. The CDR3 nucleotides are TGTGCCAGCAGATCCTTAGGAAAGGGGGGGACTAGCACAGATACGCAGTATTTT. Amino acid sequence: CASRSLGKGGTSTDTQYF.

This chain links TRBV19 with TRBJ1-2; 11 nucleotides agree with TRBD1. The germline gives CDR1 LNHDA, CDR2 SQIVND (reference sequence). CDR3 size: 16 residues. The trim removed 6 bases at V and 4 bases at J, leaving 10 bases unmatched. DNA for the CDR3: TGTGCCAGTAGCCTGACCGGGACAGGGGGGATCTATGGCTACACCTTC. This sequence encodes CASSLTGTGGIYGYTF.

The J gene is TRBJ1-1, the V gene TRBV18; possible D gene TRBD1, 5 bases. V lost 2 bases and J lost 5, with 18 bases in between. The CDR3 runs 16 residues. Germline CDR1 reads KGHSH; CDR2 reads LQKENI. Written as DNA, the CDR3 is TGTGCCAGCTCACCAAGCAGGGTTTGGGGTAGTACTGAAGCTTTCTTT. This translates into CASSPSRVWGSTEAFF.

This sequence joins TRBV6-5 and TRBJ1-2, with TRBD1 matching 7 bases. Germline values: CDR1 MNHEY, CDR2 SVGAGI. V lost 6 bases, J lost 7 bases, and 11 bases stayed unmatched. The CDR3 is 14 residues long. CDR3 loop: CASRLLGQSGGYTF. DNA for the CDR3: TGTGCCAGCAGATTACTGGGACAGAGTGGTGGCTACACCTTC.

This rearrangement joins TRBV5-6 to TRBJ2-2; 7 bases agree with TRBD1. V trimming: 1 base; J trimming: 3 bases; junction bases outside the gene matches: 3. Germline loops: CDR1 SGHDT, CDR2 YYEEEE. The CDR3 is made up of 15 amino acids. The CDR3 DNA reads as TGTGCCAGCAGCTTGACAGGGGTGGACACCGGGGAGCTGTTTTTT. Protein: CASSLTGVDTGELFF.

J is TRBJ2-7 and V is TRBV7-2; tentative D call: TRBD1 (6 bases). The ends were cut back, 2 bases at V and 2 bases at J, with 10 bases in the middle. The CDR3 is 14 amino acids. Germline-derived CDR1 and CDR2 are SGHTA and FQGNSA. The CDR3 loop reads CASSLNQGPYEQYF. The CDR3, as DNA: TGTGCCAGCAGCTTAAATCAGGGGCCCTACGAGCAGTACTTC.

The rearrangement uses TRBV15 and TRBJ2-1, with 11 bases identical to TRBD2. Germline CDR1 LNHNV, CDR2 YYDKDF (reference sequence). J gave up 6 bases and V 3 bases, and 7 bases lay outside the gene matches. The CDR3 consists of 16 residues. CDR3 region: CATSSPLAGVVNEQFF. DNA of the CDR3: TGTGCCACCAGCAGCCCACTAGCGGGAGTCGTCAATGAGCAGTTCTTC.

J is TRBJ1-2 and V is TRBV5-4; D call uncertain. CDR1 is SGHNT, CDR2 YYREEE, per germline (reference sequence). Between the trimmed V and J ends, which lost 0 bases and 7 bases, there was a span of 7 bases. This CDR3 has 12 residues. CDR3 nucleotides: TGTGCCAGCAGCTTGGAAGGGCCTGGCTACACCTTC. The encoded protein is CASSLEGPGYTF.

The chain is built from TRBV19 and TRBJ2-5, with D hard to call. The CDR3 loop spans 14 amino acids. The V end lost 7 bases, the J end lost 1 base, and 13 bases lay between the germline ends. Germline loops: CDR1 LNHDA, CDR2 SQIVND (reference sequence). CDR3 in DNA: TGTGCCAGTAAACGGACGGCGGTCCAAGAGACCCAGTACTTC. Encoded protein: CASKRTAVQETQYF.

The J gene is TRBJ1-2, the V gene TRBV7-8; perhaps TRBD1 as D (5 bases). With 1 base removed from V and 7 bases from J, the gap between germline ends came to 10 bases. In germline, CDR1 is SGHVS, CDR2 FQNEAQ. This CDR3 is built from 13 residues. The CDR3 sequence is CASSLGEGTGYTF. The CDR3 region has the DNA TGTGCCAGCAGCTTAGGGGAGGGGACTGGCTACACCTTC.

In regard to this clone: Other nucleotide sequences from this sample produce the same CDR3. The chain links TRBV5-1 to TRBJ2-7; D may be TRBD1 (6 bases). Per the germline V gene, CDR1 is SGHRS and CDR2 is YFSETQ. V lost 0 bases to trimming and J lost 2 bases, with 12 bases between them. The CDR3 length is 15 residues. The CDR3 protein is CASSLASGATYEQYF. The CDR3 DNA reads as TGCGCCAGCAGCTTGGCGTCAGGGGCCACCTACGAGCAGTACTTC.